This T cell receptor (beta chain) emerged from a study of blood T cells in healthy people across ages. The CDR3 contains 15 residues. Trimming stripped 3 bases from V and 10 bases from J, with 19 bases between. Looked up from germline, CDR1 is SGHTA and CDR2 is FQGTGA. The second PCR ran roughly 7 to 12 cycles with a sample-barcoded 5' primer and J-beta primers. MiXCR, applied by TCRdb to the 5' RACE reads, yields one record per CDR3 protein. The sample includes 1 million or so distinct CDR3 sequences, around 27% of them seen just once. This sample was shared with a second study, whose subject was T cells of mothers and their children.

The genes are TRBV7-3 and TRBJ2-1; a weak D match, TRBD2 (5 bases). Sequencing input: blood. The TCR sequence derives from a girl aged 2-9 years in good health. CDR3 bases: TGTGCCAGCAGCTTTTTCGATTTAAGGGCGGGCGAGCAGTTCTTC. Its protein product is CASSFFDLRAGEQFF. The variable domain in full, with the rest retrieved from reference TRBV7-3 and TRBJ2-1, is GAGVSQTPSNKVTEKGKYVELRCDPISGHTALYWYRQSLGQGPEFLIYFQGTGAADDSGLPNDRFFAVRPEGSVSTLKIQRTERGDSAVYLCASSFFDLRAGEQFFGPGTRLTVL.